This T cell receptor (beta chain) was documented in a study of cytomegalovirus exposure and HLA in healthy donors. Study-level results: TCR beta chains associated with HLA were, in a later analysis, more clonally expanded than equally common others.

Worth noting for this clone: Antigen unknown.

The study ran its PCR with 60 Vbeta and 13 Jbeta primers. Profiling relied on immunoSEQ multiplex PCR, and the TCRdb table lists in-frame clones only, not all of them. The sample records about 130,000 clones, 70% to 80% being singletons. V gave up 0 bases and J gave up 0 bases, with 4 bases separating them. This CDR3 has 14 amino acids. Germline loops: CDR1 SGHDT, CDR2 YYEEEE. Sample: PBMCs. V usage is TRBV5-6 and J usage is TRBJ2-1; no clear D. The TCR sequence derives from a woman aged 50 to 60 in good health and CMV-seronegative. In nucleotides, the CDR3 is TGTGCCAGCAGCTTGGTAGACTCCTACAATGAGCAGTTCTTC. Its protein product is CASSLVDSYNEQFF.